The following is a T cell receptor (beta chain) sequence with its context. Its antigen is unknown. These data belong to a study of cytotoxic CD8 clonotypes in ibrutinib-treated CLL. The germline V and J ends were trimmed by 1 base and 5 bases, with 9 bases remaining between them. Germline CDR1 reads SGDLS; CDR2 reads YYNGEE. The CDR3 loop spans 13 amino acids. Assay: immunoSEQ multiplex PCR; the TCRdb copy retains only in-frame clones and omits some. The table has 45,000 or so clones, about 70% seen once. Study-level results: Against age-matched healthy donors, baseline clonality ran higher and tracked circulating CD8+ T-cell counts. There were few public clonotypes, and on treatment they contracted or stayed stable. Samples from sustained-remission and progressing patients were taken at different times.

This sequence originates from a human donor with chronic lymphocytic leukemia. The chain has TRBV9 and TRBJ1-1; maybe TRBD1 (5 bases). Sequences were derived from PBMCs, sampled after 12 months of ibrutinib treatment. The CDR3 DNA reads as TGTGCCAGCAGCGTAAGTCAGGGTACTGAAGCTTTCTTT. It codes for CASSVSQGTEAFF.